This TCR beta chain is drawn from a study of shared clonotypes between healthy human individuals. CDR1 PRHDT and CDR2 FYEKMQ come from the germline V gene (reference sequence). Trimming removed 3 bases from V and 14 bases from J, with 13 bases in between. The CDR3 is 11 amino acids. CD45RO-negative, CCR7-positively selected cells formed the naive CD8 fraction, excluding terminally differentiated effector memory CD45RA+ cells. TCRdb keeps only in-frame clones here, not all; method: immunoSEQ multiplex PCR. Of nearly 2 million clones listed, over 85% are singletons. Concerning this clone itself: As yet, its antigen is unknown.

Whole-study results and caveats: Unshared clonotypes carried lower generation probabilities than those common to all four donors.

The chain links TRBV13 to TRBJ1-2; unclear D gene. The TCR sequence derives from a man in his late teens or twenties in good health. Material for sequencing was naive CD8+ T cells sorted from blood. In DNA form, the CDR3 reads TGTGCCAGCAGCTTCGGGCCCGATTGGACCTTC. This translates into CASSFGPDWTF.